The 9 T cell receptor beta chains reported below all come from one sample, sequenced in a study of T-cell reconstitution after alpha-beta-depleted transplantation in children. Preparing the TCRbeta library involved the use of unique molecular identifiers. TCRdb recomputed calls from the PCR reads with MiXCR, one row per CDR3 protein. The sample yields 250,000 to 300,000 distinct CDR3 sequences, almost 10% seen once. The material was PBMCs from the stem cell graft donor, obtained from the stem cell graft. These receptors were taken from a human donor who donated a stem cell graft to a child with SCID.

V gene TRBV5-1 combines with J gene TRBJ2-2; D ambiguous. V shed 9 bases and J shed 0 bases, with 24 bases lying between them. The CDR3 runs 18 residues. In germline, CDR1 is SGHRS, CDR2 YFSETQ. As DNA, the CDR3 is TGCGCCATCGGCTCCAGGACGACCTCCATTCCGAACACCGGGGAGCTGTTTTTT. Translation: CAIGSRTTSIPNTGELFF.

This clonotype came up a few times. This chain joins TRBV29-1 and TRBJ2-5; D is undetermined. Germline assignment: CDR1 SQVTM and CDR2 ANQGSEA. The CDR3 covers 12 residues. Between the trimmed V and J ends, which lost 7 bases and 4 bases, there was a span of 13 bases. The CDR3 region has the DNA TGCAGCGCGATCCCATATGGAGAGACCCAGTACTTC. Its translation: CSAIPYGETQYF.

The genes are TRBV6-1 and TRBJ1-5; weak D call: TRBD1 (5 bases). Germline V CDR1 and CDR2: MNHNS, SASEGT. CDR3 length equals 14 residues. V lost 6 bases and J 0 bases, leaving 9 bases between the germline ends. Written as DNA, the CDR3 is TGTGCCAGCAGCGTGACAGATAGCAATCAGCCCCAGCATTTT. Protein product: CASSVTDSNQPQHF.

This clonotype was detected only once. CDR3 sequence: CSVGATGGSGELFF. CDR3 coding DNA: TGCAGCGTTGGGGCGACAGGTGGGAGCGGGGAGCTGTTTTTT. The V gene is TRBV29-1, the J gene TRBJ2-2, with a possible D match to TRBD1 (6 bases). Germline V gene lookup returns CDR1 SQVTM and CDR2 ANQGSEA. This CDR3 spans 14 amino acids. V dropped 4 bases and J dropped 7 bases, with 16 bases sitting between them.

In its sample, this clonotype was seen a few times. This sequence joins TRBV2 and TRBJ2-5; TRBD1 aligns across 10 bases. The CDR3 covers 17 residues. Germline V gives CDR1 SNHLY, CDR2 FYNNEI. J was trimmed by 5 bases and V by 5 bases; bases with no gene match: 14. CDR3 in DNA: TGTGCCAGCAGTCCCGGGACAGGGGCCGCGCGGGGCGAGACCCAGTACTTC. It specifies CASSPGTGAARGETQYF.

This clonotype was counted a few times. This rearrangement joins TRBV6-1 to TRBJ2-1; D call uncertain. Germline lookup yields CDR1 MNHNS and CDR2 SASEGT. The CDR3 has 14 amino acids. V lost 6 bases to trimming and J lost 5 bases, with 14 bases between them. CDR3 amino acids: CASSKRTEHNEQFF. The CDR3 bases are TGTGCCAGCAGCAAACGGACGGAACACAATGAGCAGTTCTTC.

Many counts were recorded for this clonotype. The chain is built from TRBV12-3 or TRBV12-4 and TRBJ1-1, with a weak D call TRBD1 (6 bases). The CDR3 is 13 residues long. Trimming removed 6 bases at V and 4 bases at J, with 12 bases between. The CDR3 region has the DNA TGTGCCAGCAGCAAACAGGGTGTCACTGAAGCTTTCTTT. Amino acids: CASSKQGVTEAFF.

This clonotype occurred many times. V and J are TRBV4-1 and TRBJ2-3, with D maybe TRBD2 (6 bases). Between the trimmed V and J ends, which lost 0 bases and 5 bases, there was a span of 15 bases. Looked up from germline, CDR1 is MGHRA and CDR2 is YSYEKL. The CDR3 has 16 amino acids. CDR3 DNA sequence: TGCGCCAGCAGCCAAGAGCTAACCCCGGGACTAGATACGCAGTATTTT. Translating gives CASSQELTPGLDTQYF.

This clonotype was counted many times. The chain joins TRBV11-2 to TRBJ1-1, with D maybe TRBD1 (6 bases). The V end was cut by 5 bases, the J end by 1 base, with 26 bases between. The CDR3 sequence is 19 residues long. Germline CDR1 and CDR2: SGHAT and FQNNGV. Written as DNA, the CDR3 is TGTGCCAGCAGCCTTATAACCCCCACAGGGCAAAAGAGGAACACTGAAGCTTTCTTT. It encodes CASSLITPTGQKRNTEAFF. Based on the CDR3 plus reference TRBV11-2 and TRBJ1-1, the full variable domain is EAGVAQSPRYKIIEKRQSVAFWCNPISGHATLYWYQQILGQGPKLLIQFQNNGVVDDSQLPKDRFSAERLKGVDSTLKIQPAKLEDSAVYLCASSLITPTGQKRNTEAFFGQGTRLTVV.